The next 19 T cell receptor beta chains were all read from a single sample in a study of shared clonotypes between healthy human individuals. Repertoires were generated with immunoSEQ multiplex PCR, while TCRdb's copy carries only in-frame clones and drops some. The sample holds more than 2,000,000 clones, around nine tenths seen once. The sequenced sample consisted of naive CD4+ T cells sorted from blood. Noted subset: CD45RA+ positively selected. Receptors originate from a man between 18 and 35 years old in good health.

The chain has TRBV10-2 and TRBJ2-7; the match to TRBD1 covers 10 bases. The CDR3 is made up of 14 amino acids. V shed 11 bases, J shed 3 bases, and the junction held 10 bases outside the gene matches. Germline values: CDR1 WSHSY, CDR2 SAAADI. The CDR3 reads CAGYSGTGDYEQYF. The CDR3 region has the DNA TGCGCCGGCTACTCCGGGACAGGGGACTACGAGCAGTACTTC.

Comments on this clone: This specimen includes other DNA sequences encoding the same CDR3. The chain carries TRBV5-1 and TRBJ1-1; D uncertain. Trimming removed 0 bases from V and 2 bases from J, with 8 bases in between. Germline V CDR1 and CDR2: SGHRS, YFSETQ. The CDR3 length is 14 residues. DNA of the CDR3: TGCGCCAGCAGCTTGGGTCAGGTAAACACTGAAGCTTTCTTT. Residues: CASSLGQVNTEAFF.

The chain employs TRBV18 and TRBJ1-4; 9 bases fit TRBD1. CDR1 is KGHSH and CDR2 is LQKENI in the germline V gene. CDR3 length equals 14 residues. V lost 6 bases, J lost 8 bases, and 7 bases stayed unmatched. Here the CDR3 DNA reads TGTGCCAGCTCCCCCGGGACAGGGCTGGAAAAACTGTTTTTT. Translated: CASSPGTGLEKLFF.

The chain uses TRBV29-1 and TRBJ1-1; possibly TRBD1 for D (6 bases). Trimming took off 3 bases at V and 8 bases at J, with 10 bases between the two ends. CDR1 and CDR2 (germline): SQVTM, ANQGSEA. The CDR3 loop spans 11 amino acids. CDR3 in DNA: TGCAGCGTTGACAGGGGCTACGAAGCTTTCTTT. Its translation: CSVDRGYEAFF. The full variable domain, with the rest looked up from reference TRBV29-1 and TRBJ1-1, is SAVISQKPSRDICQRGTSLTIQCQVDSQVTMMFWYRQQPGQSLTLIATANQGSEATYESGFVIDKFPISRPNLTFSTLTVSNMSPEDSSIYLCSVDRGYEAFFGQGTRLTVV.

The chain links TRBV27 to TRBJ1-2; D call uncertain. Trimming stripped 4 bases from V and 5 bases from J, with 14 bases between. The CDR3 sequence is 14 residues long. Germline V CDR1 and CDR2: MNHEY, SMNVEV (reference sequence). The CDR3 DNA reads as TGTGCCAGCAGTTCCTCACTCGGCTTTTATGGCTACACCTTC. Translation gives CASSSSLGFYGYTF.

The CDR3, as DNA: TGTGCCAGCAGCGAGGGATCGTACACTGAAGCTTTCTTT. Its translation: CASSEGSYTEAFF. This chain connects TRBV7-8 to TRBJ1-1; D is unclear. The V end lost 5 bases, the J end lost 3 bases, and 10 bases lay between the germline ends. This CDR3 is 13 amino acids long. CDR1 SGHVS and CDR2 FQNEAQ come from the germline V gene.

This chain joins TRBV23-1 and TRBJ2-5, with D tentatively TRBD1 or TRBD2 (5 bases each). TRBV23-1 is identified as an open reading frame with a role that is uncertain. The germline V and J ends were trimmed by 7 bases and 1 base, with 10 bases remaining between them. The CDR3 runs 13 residues. The CDR3 coding sequence is TGCGCCAGCACCCGGGACGTCCAAGAGACCCAGTACTTC. As protein: CASTRDVQETQYF.

V gene TRBV2 combines with J gene TRBJ1-2, with D possibly TRBD1 on 6 matching bases. Germline CDR1 reads SNHLY; CDR2 reads FYNNEI. V gave up 7 bases and J gave up 0 bases, with 12 bases separating them. The CDR3 contains 14 residues. CDR3 sequence reads: CASNWDTSNYGYTF. The CDR3 coding sequence is TGTGCCAGCAATTGGGACACCTCTAACTATGGCTACACCTTC. The variable domain in full, completed from reference TRBV2 and TRBJ1-2, reads EPEVTQTPSHQVTQMGQEVILRCVPISNHLYFYWYRQILGQKVEFLVSFYNNEISEKSEIFDDQFSVERPDGSNFTLKIRSTKLEDSAMYFCASNWDTSNYGYTFGSGTRLTVV.

This clone was counted between two and nine times. The chain has TRBV10-2 and TRBJ1-5; D is perhaps TRBD1 (6 bases). The CDR3 extends over 13 amino acids. The V end lost 4 bases, the J end lost 2 bases, and 6 bases lay between the germline ends. Germline loops: CDR1 WSHSY, CDR2 SAAADI. The CDR3 here is CASSGQGNQPQHF. The DNA of the CDR3 is TGCGCCAGCAGTGGACAGGGCAATCAGCCCCAGCATTTT.

J is TRBJ1-5 and V is TRBV6-1, with TRBD1 as a possible D gene (5 bases). The CDR3 length is 14 residues. Germline V gene sequence: CDR1 MNHNS, CDR2 SASEGT. Trimming took off 4 bases at V and 3 bases at J, with 10 bases between the two ends. The CDR3 nucleotides are TGTGCCAGCAGTGCCGGGGGTATCAATCAGCCCCAGCATTTT. Residues: CASSAGGINQPQHF.

The V and J genes are TRBV28 and TRBJ2-7; D unresolved. This CDR3 comprises 12 residues. Germline CDR1 MDHEN, CDR2 SYDVKM. Trimming stripped 5 bases from V and 7 bases from J, with 12 bases between. As DNA, the CDR3 is TGTGCCAGCAGTAGTCGACGGTGGGAGCAGTACTTC. This translates into CASSSRRWEQYF.

A few counts support this clone. The J gene is TRBJ1-5, the V gene TRBV30; D is unresolved. Germline V gene sequence: CDR1 GTSNPN, CDR2 SVGIG (reference sequence). The CDR3 totals 13 residues. V was cut by 3 bases and J by 6 bases, with 12 bases left in between. The CDR3 DNA sequence: TGTGCCTGGAGCCAGTACCCAGGTCAGCCCCAGCATTTT. Translated: CAWSQYPGQPQHF.

The CDR3, as DNA: TGCAGCGTTGCACGACAGGGTTACGAGCAGTACTTC. Encoded protein: CSVARQGYEQYF. The rearrangement uses TRBV29-1 and TRBJ2-7; 7 nucleotides align to TRBD1. This CDR3 is 12 amino acids long. Germline CDR1 is SQVTM and CDR2 is ANQGSEA. V trimming: 4 bases; J trimming: 4 bases; junction bases outside the gene matches: 4.

This chain uses TRBV19 with TRBJ2-5; D possibly uses TRBD1 or TRBD2 (6 bases each). Trimming cost V 5 bases and J 6 bases, with 10 bases left between them. CDR1 and CDR2 from the germline V gene are LNHDA and SQIVND (reference sequence). The CDR3 has 12 amino acids. CDR3 protein: CASSEGGKTQYF. The CDR3 DNA reads TGTGCCAGTAGTGAGGGGGGAAAGACCCAGTACTTC.

Turning to this clone: At the DNA level, this CDR3 is encoded by other sequences in the same sample as well. This chain joins TRBV5-1 and TRBJ2-3, with D tentatively TRBD2 (5 bases). The germline V gene has CDR1 SGHRS and CDR2 YFSETQ. This CDR3 contains 15 residues. The V end lost 0 bases, the J end lost 0 bases, and 8 bases lay between the germline ends. CDR3 coding DNA: TGCGCCAGCAGCTTGGACCCTAGCAGCACAGATACGCAGTATTTT. Translation: CASSLDPSSTDTQYF. Full variable domain (rest looked up from reference TRBV5-1 and TRBJ2-3): KAGVTQTPRYLIKTRGQQVTLSCSPISGHRSVSWYQQTPGQGLQFLFEYFSETQRNKGNFPGRFSGRQFSNSRSEMNVSTLELGDSALYLCASSLDPSSTDTQYFGPGTRLTVL.

This clone showed up just a few times. The rearrangement joins TRBV19 to TRBJ2-7; D gene ambiguous. The CDR3 totals 13 residues. Germline CDR1 LNHDA, CDR2 SQIVND (reference sequence). V lost 5 bases and J 6 bases, leaving 14 bases between the germline ends. CDR3 amino acids: CASSAWPSSEQYF. The CDR3 nucleotides are TGTGCCAGTAGTGCCTGGCCCAGTTCCGAGCAGTACTTC.

This sequence joins TRBV4-3 and TRBJ1-6; maybe TRBD1 (6 bases). CDR3 length: 15 amino acids. The V end lost 1 base, the J end lost 6 bases, and 10 bases lay between the germline ends. Germline V gene sequence: CDR1 LGHNA, CDR2 YSLEER. The CDR3 DNA follows: TGCGCCAGCAGCCAAGGTCTCAGGGGTAATTCACCCCTCCACTTT. It encodes CASSQGLRGNSPLHF.

V is TRBV6-1 and J is TRBJ1-6, with 9 bases fitting TRBD1. Germline assignment: CDR1 MNHNS and CDR2 SASEGT. With V trimmed by 6 bases and J by 5 bases, 8 bases remained unmatched. This CDR3 has 16 residues. The CDR3 is CASREQGARNNSPLHF. CDR3 sequence (DNA): TGTGCCAGCAGGGAACAGGGGGCTCGGAATAATTCACCCCTCCACTTT.

With regard to this clone: Other nucleotide sequences from this sample produce the same CDR3. The chain joins TRBV19 to TRBJ1-5; D perhaps matches TRBD1 (6 bases). Trimming pared 6 bases from V and 1 base from J, leaving 7 bases between. Germline V gene sequence: CDR1 LNHDA, CDR2 SQIVND (reference sequence). The CDR3 loop spans 13 amino acids. CDR3 residues: CASRGQSNQPQHF. The CDR3 region has the DNA TGTGCCAGTAGAGGACAGAGCAATCAGCCCCAGCATTTT.